The clone carrying this TCR beta chain was seen repeatedly, ten times or more. RNA transcripts served as template for amplifying TCR beta CDR3 sequences. Amplification began with first-round RT-PCR using HTBI primers, then second-round multiplex PCR was performed. In TCRdb, the multiplex PCR reads were re-called with MiXCR into one record per CDR3 protein. Here the sample spans tens of thousands of distinct CDR3 sequences, approximately 50% being singletons. The data were taken from a study of Graves' ophthalmopathy and Graves' hyperthyroidism. The J segment lost 5 bases and the V segment lost 6 bases, leaving 6 bases of the junction unmatched. This CDR3 contains 13 residues. The germline gives CDR1 MDHEN, CDR2 SYDVKM.

This receptor was identified in an adult woman with Graves' ophthalmopathy. The specimen sequenced was peripheral blood. This chain connects TRBV28 to TRBJ2-5; 7 nucleotides line up with TRBD1. This CDR3 reads CASRTGLGETQYF. For the CDR3, the DNA is TGTGCCAGCAGGACAGGGCTGGGGGAGACCCAGTACTTC.